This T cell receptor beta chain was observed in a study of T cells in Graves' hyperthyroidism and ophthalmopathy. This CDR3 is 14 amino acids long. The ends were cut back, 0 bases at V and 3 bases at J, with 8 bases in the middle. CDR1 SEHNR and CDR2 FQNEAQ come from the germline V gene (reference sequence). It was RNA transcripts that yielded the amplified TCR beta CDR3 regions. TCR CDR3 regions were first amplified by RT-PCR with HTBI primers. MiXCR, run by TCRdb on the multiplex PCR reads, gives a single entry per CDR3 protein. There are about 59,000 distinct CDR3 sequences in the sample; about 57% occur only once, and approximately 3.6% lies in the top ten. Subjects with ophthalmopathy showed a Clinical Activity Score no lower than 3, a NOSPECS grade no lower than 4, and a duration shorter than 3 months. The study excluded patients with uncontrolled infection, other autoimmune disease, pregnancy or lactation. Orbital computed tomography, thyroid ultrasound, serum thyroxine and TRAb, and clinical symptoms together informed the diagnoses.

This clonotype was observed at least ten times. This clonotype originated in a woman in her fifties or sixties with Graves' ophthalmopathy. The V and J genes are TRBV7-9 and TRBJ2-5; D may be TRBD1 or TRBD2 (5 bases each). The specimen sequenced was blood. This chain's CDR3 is CASSLAWDEETQYF. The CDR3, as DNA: TGTGCCAGCAGCTTAGCCTGGGACGAAGAGACCCAGTACTTC.